The 32 T cell receptor beta chains given below trace back to one sample, sequenced in a study of shared clonotypes between healthy human individuals. Here immunoSEQ multiplex PCR was the method, and the copy in TCRdb shows in-frame clones only, minus some. In the table there are some 660,000 clones, 73% of which are singletons. The sequenced sample consisted of memory CD4+ T cells sorted from blood. Subset reported: CD45RA-negative fraction. Receptors originate from a woman in her 30s in good health.

This clone was counted between two and nine times. V gene TRBV19 combines with J gene TRBJ1-2; tentative D call: TRBD1 (5 bases). The CDR3 is 14 amino acids. V lost 3 bases to trimming and J lost 3 bases, with 11 bases between them. Germline V lookup: CDR1 LNHDA, CDR2 SQIVND (reference sequence). CDR3 in DNA: TGTGCCAGTAGTATCCCCGGGACGGACTATGGCTACACCTTC. Its protein is CASSIPGTDYGYTF.

V and J are TRBV18 and TRBJ2-3, with D uncertain. The CDR3 runs to 16 residues. Looked up from germline, CDR1 is KGHSH and CDR2 is LQKENI. Trimming removed 1 base at V and 2 bases at J, with 13 bases between. CDR3 sequence: CASSPLGIASTDTQYF. The CDR3 DNA reads as TGTGCCAGCTCACCACTAGGGATTGCCTCCACAGATACGCAGTATTTT.

The chain links TRBV6-5 to TRBJ2-7; possibly TRBD1 for D (5 bases). CDR1 is MNHEY, CDR2 SVGAGI, per germline. Deletions cut 7 bases from V and 9 bases from J, with 16 bases between. The CDR3 contains 12 residues. The DNA for the CDR3 is TGTGCCAGCACCTCATATTGGGGCGGGCAGTACTTC. Encoded protein: CASTSYWGGQYF.

The chain uses TRBV7-3 and TRBJ2-7; D unresolved. This CDR3 is built from 13 residues. V shed 2 bases and J shed 7 bases, with 12 bases lying between them. CDR1 SGHTA and CDR2 FQGTGA come from the germline V gene. CDR3 in amino acids: CASSLGLGSEQYF. The DNA of the CDR3 is TGTGCCAGCAGCTTAGGTTTGGGTTCGGAGCAGTACTTC.

The chain joins TRBV6-6 to TRBJ1-3, with 10 positions matching TRBD1. Germline values: CDR1 MNHNY, CDR2 SVGAGI (reference sequence). Trimming removed 6 bases from V and 6 bases from J; junction bases left unmatched: 5. The CDR3 has 14 residues. The DNA of the CDR3 is TGTGCCAGCAGGCCGAGACAGGGGGCAAACACCATATATTTT. It specifies CASRPRQGANTIYF.

J is TRBJ2-2 and V is TRBV9; TRBD2 aligns across 7 bases. The ends lost 3 bases at V and 0 bases at J; junction bases unmatched: 8. The CDR3 totals 17 residues. The V gene's germline CDR1 is SGDLS and CDR2 YYNGEE. This CDR3 reads CASSAPRGDANTGELFF. The CDR3 DNA reads as TGTGCCAGCAGCGCGCCCCGGGGGGACGCGAACACCGGGGAGCTGTTTTTT.

This clone appeared a few times. The rearrangement uses TRBV10-1 and TRBJ1-1; D is undetermined. Germline CDR1 is WNHNN and CDR2 is SYGVQD (reference sequence). Trimming stripped 5 bases from V and 2 bases from J, with 9 bases between. The length of the CDR3 is 13 residues. This chain's CDR3 is CASSPNVNTEAFF. In DNA form, the CDR3 reads TGCGCCAGCAGTCCGAATGTCAACACTGAAGCTTTCTTT.

The chain recombines TRBV27 with TRBJ1-1; D is undetermined. Deletions cut 4 bases from V and 1 base from J, with 7 bases between. The CDR3 spans 13 residues. Germline V gives CDR1 MNHEY, CDR2 SMNVEV (reference sequence). The CDR3 bases are TGTGCCAGCAGTTGGATCCGGAACACTGAAGCTTTCTTT. Protein product: CASSWIRNTEAFF.

This clone came up a few times. In nucleotides, the CDR3 is TGTGCCAGCAGCACGTCAGGGAGTGGGGCCAACGTCCTGACTTTC. It is translated as CASSTSGSGANVLTF. The V gene is TRBV28, the J gene TRBJ2-6; D is tentatively TRBD1 or TRBD2 (5 bases each). V shed 6 bases and J shed 3 bases, with 12 bases lying between them. Germline V CDR1 and CDR2: MDHEN, SYDVKM. This CDR3 contains 15 residues. Variable domain in full (rest from reference TRBV28 and TRBJ2-6): DVKVTQSSRYLVKRTGEKVFLECVQDMDHENMFWYRQDPGLGLRLIYFSYDVKMKEKGDIPEGYSVSREKKERFSLILESASTNQTSMYLCASSTSGSGANVLTFGAGSRLTVL.

This chain joins TRBV6-1 and TRBJ2-5; D is possibly TRBD1 (5 bases). The V gene lost 8 bases and the J gene lost 4 bases, with 11 bases spanning the gap. The CDR3 runs 12 residues. The V gene's germline CDR1 is MNHNS and CDR2 SASEGT. CDR3 loop: CASYRLGETQYF. Written as DNA, the CDR3 is TGTGCCAGCTACAGGTTGGGAGAGACCCAGTACTTC.

This clone was counted many times. The chain links TRBV23-1 to TRBJ2-7, with TRBD2 as a possible D gene (5 bases). TRBV23-1 is an ORF for which the function is uncertain. Trimming took off 3 bases at V and 3 bases at J, with 9 bases between the two ends. The CDR3 is made up of 13 amino acids. For the CDR3, the DNA is TGCGCCAGCAGTCATGCAGCGGACTACGAGCAGTACTTC. This sequence encodes CASSHAADYEQYF.

The rearrangement joins TRBV28 to TRBJ1-4; D gene unclear. Trimming left V 3 bases short and J 4 bases short, with 9 bases between. Germline lookup yields CDR1 MDHEN and CDR2 SYDVKM. The CDR3 loop spans 14 amino acids. CDR3 coding DNA: TGTGCCAGCAGTTTCTGGCCCGATAATGAAAAACTGTTTTTT. Translating gives CASSFWPDNEKLFF.

The chain uses TRBV11-2 and TRBJ2-7, with 11 bases that match TRBD2. Losses at the gene ends were 5 bases for V and 6 bases for J; bases not matched to a gene: 9. Germline V gives CDR1 SGHAT, CDR2 FQNNGV. The CDR3 totals 15 residues. The CDR3 spells CASSRKTSGNGEQYF. The CDR3, as DNA: TGTGCCAGCAGCAGAAAGACTAGCGGGAACGGCGAGCAGTACTTC.

This clone has only a few counts. This chain uses TRBV19 with TRBJ1-3; the D is unclear. Trimming left V 9 bases short and J 2 bases short, with 8 bases between. This CDR3 comprises 12 residues. Germline V lookup: CDR1 LNHDA, CDR2 SQIVND (reference sequence). In DNA, the CDR3 is TGTGCCAGCCTCACGACTGGAAACACCATATATTTT. This gives the protein CASLTTGNTIYF.

V gene TRBV19 combines with J gene TRBJ2-1; perhaps TRBD1 as D (5 bases). The length of the CDR3 is 15 residues. V lost 4 bases and J lost 0, with 10 bases in between. Germline V CDR1 and CDR2: LNHDA, SQIVND (reference sequence). DNA for the CDR3: TGTGCCAGTAGTACTGACAGACGCTCCTACAATGAGCAGTTCTTC. It translates to CASSTDRRSYNEQFF.

The J gene is TRBJ2-1, the V gene TRBV30, with 8 bases that match TRBD2. In germline, CDR1 is GTSNPN, CDR2 SVGIG (reference sequence). The CDR3 runs to 16 residues. Trimming took 4 bases from V and 7 from J; bases not matched to a gene: 15. The CDR3 DNA reads TGTGCCTGGACCGGTAGTCGGACTAGCCCTACGAATGAGCAGTTCTTC. Amino acids: CAWTGSRTSPTNEQFF.

This chain joins TRBV4-2 and TRBJ2-2; TRBD2 matches 12 bases. V shed 4 bases, J shed 7 bases, and the junction held 7 bases outside the gene matches. Germline V gene lookup returns CDR1 LGHNA and CDR2 YNFKEQ. The CDR3 spans 16 residues. The CDR3 nucleotides read TGTGCCAGCAGCCGGGCTAGCGGGAGGGGCATCGGGGAGCTGTTTTTT. It translates to CASSRASGRGIGELFF.

The chain carries TRBV11-1 and TRBJ2-7, with D tentatively TRBD2 (5 bases). The length of the CDR3 is 12 residues. Between the trimmed V and J ends, which lost 5 bases and 2 bases, there was a span of 7 bases. Germline values: CDR1 SGHAT, CDR2 FQDESV (reference sequence). CDR3 coding DNA: TGTGCCAGCAGCACGAGGGCCTACGAGCAGTACTTC. Its translation: CASSTRAYEQYF.

The V gene is TRBV7-8, the J gene TRBJ2-5; D perhaps matches TRBD2 (6 bases). CDR3 length: 17 amino acids. Looked up from germline, CDR1 is SGHVS and CDR2 is FQNEAQ. Trimming took off 1 base at V and 5 bases at J, with 20 bases between the two ends. The CDR3 spells CASSLESPCGKRETQYF. CDR3 DNA: TGTGCCAGCAGCTTAGAATCCCCGTGCGGGAAACGGGAGACCCAGTACTTC.

This clone was observed a single time. The rearrangement links TRBV5-1 to TRBJ2-2, with 8 bases fitting TRBD1. The CDR3 spans 16 residues. Germline V CDR1 and CDR2: SGHRS, YFSETQ. V dropped 4 bases and J dropped 1; count of bases not matched to a gene: 6. The CDR3 DNA follows: TGCGCCAGCAGCCTCAGAGGACAGGGGAACACCGGGGAGCTGTTTTTT. It specifies CASSLRGQGNTGELFF.

The chain couples TRBV28 to TRBJ2-3, with 8 bases lining up with TRBD1. The CDR3 is 16 amino acids. Germline V gene lookup returns CDR1 MDHEN and CDR2 SYDVKM. V lost 4 bases and J lost 4; bases outside the gene matches: 10. The CDR3 DNA is TGTGCCAGCAGTTCCATGTGGACAGGGCCGCCAGATACGCAGTATTTT. Its protein is CASSSMWTGPPDTQYF. The variable domain in full, with the rest retrieved from reference TRBV28 and TRBJ2-3, is DVKVTQSSRYLVKRTGEKVFLECVQDMDHENMFWYRQDPGLGLRLIYFSYDVKMKEKGDIPEGYSVSREKKERFSLILESASTNQTSMYLCASSSMWTGPPDTQYFGPGTRLTVL.

The V call is TRBV11-2, the J call TRBJ2-5, with 8 bases aligning to TRBD1. J was trimmed by 4 bases and V by 5 bases; bases with no gene match: 6. Germline loops: CDR1 SGHAT, CDR2 FQNNGV. This CDR3 is 14 amino acids long. CDR3 loop: CASSPRTGTETQYF. CDR3 in DNA: TGTGCCAGCAGCCCCAGGACAGGGACAGAGACCCAGTACTTC.

The chain couples TRBV19 to TRBJ1-5, with D possibly matching TRBD1 (5 bases). CDR3 length equals 14 residues. Per the germline V gene, CDR1 is LNHDA and CDR2 is SQIVND (reference sequence). Trimming removed 4 bases at V and 7 bases at J, with 14 bases between. CDR3 loop: CASSTGAMNQPQHF. CDR3 coding DNA: TGTGCCAGTAGTACTGGGGCTATGAACCAGCCCCAGCATTTT.

This chain connects TRBV30 to TRBJ1-4, with 8 positions matching TRBD1. The CDR3 covers 14 residues. Germline CDR1 reads GTSNPN; CDR2 reads SVGIG (reference sequence). V trimming: 0 bases; J trimming: 4 bases; junction bases outside the gene matches: 1. The CDR3 region is CAWSVTGGNEKLFF. The CDR3 DNA reads as TGTGCCTGGAGTGTAACAGGGGGTAATGAAAAACTGTTTTTT.

This sequence joins TRBV7-2 and TRBJ2-1; D unclear. Trimming shortened V by 1 base and J by 0 bases, and 10 bases separated the two germline ends. This CDR3 region has 16 residues. Germline V gene sequence: CDR1 SGHTA, CDR2 FQGNSA. Written as DNA, the CDR3 is TGTGCCAGCAGCTTAGTAAGCCGGAGCTCCTACAATGAGCAGTTCTTC. Translated, it gives CASSLVSRSSYNEQFF.

The gene calls are TRBV7-9 and TRBJ2-7, with D unclear. Trimming took off 5 bases at V and 1 base at J, with 21 bases between the two ends. This CDR3 spans 17 amino acids. From germline, CDR1 is SEHNR and CDR2 FQNEAQ (reference sequence). CDR3 loop: CASSRRGGVTGSYEQYF. The CDR3, as DNA: TGTGCCAGCAGCCGTCGCGGCGGAGTGACCGGGTCCTACGAGCAGTACTTC.

The chain recombines TRBV5-4 with TRBJ2-7; D is unresolved. This CDR3 comprises 14 residues. Germline loops: CDR1 SGHNT, CDR2 YYREEE (reference sequence). V was cut by 1 base and J by 5 bases, with 13 bases left in between. Written as DNA, the CDR3 is TGTGCCAGCAGCTTGTCCGGACCTTACAACGAGCAGTACTTC. Protein: CASSLSGPYNEQYF.

This clone was detected only a few times. The CDR3 sequence is CASISLPSGNTIYF. The CDR3 bases are TGCGCCAGCATCTCTCTCCCCTCTGGAAACACCATATATTTT. The chain employs TRBV23-1 and TRBJ1-3; D remains ambiguous. TRBV23-1 is an ORF, and what it does is uncertain. There are 14 residues in the CDR3. V was trimmed by 7 bases and J by 0 bases, leaving 10 bases between them.

This clone was picked up one time. This chain uses TRBV15 with TRBJ2-7; 10 nucleotides agree with TRBD2. The CDR3 loop spans 15 amino acids. The J segment lost 9 bases and the V segment lost 1 base, leaving 9 bases of the junction unmatched. Germline CDR1 reads LNHNV; CDR2 reads YYDKDF (reference sequence). The CDR3 loop reads CATSRAGTSDSRQYF. The DNA of the CDR3 is TGTGCCACCAGCAGAGCAGGGACTAGCGATAGTCGGCAGTACTTC.

V gene TRBV11-3 combines with J gene TRBJ2-1; 8 bases agree with TRBD1. J was trimmed by 7 bases and V by 5 bases; bases with no gene match: 7. CDR1 is SGHNT, CDR2 YENEEA, per germline. There are 14 residues in the CDR3. CDR3 protein: CASSPRQGRNEQFF. CDR3 DNA sequence: TGTGCCAGCAGCCCCCGACAGGGGAGGAATGAGCAGTTCTTC.

The rearrangement uses TRBV4-1 and TRBJ2-1; 10 bases map to TRBD2. Trimming removed 6 bases from V and 10 bases from J; junction bases left unmatched: 6. The length of the CDR3 is 13 residues. The germline gives CDR1 MGHRA, CDR2 YSYEKL. The CDR3 region is CASRPSGRVEQFF. The CDR3 DNA reads as TGCGCCAGCAGACCTAGCGGGAGAGTAGAGCAGTTCTTC.

This chain links TRBV6-1 with TRBJ1-5, with 9 bases matching TRBD1. The V gene end was trimmed by 4 bases and the J gene end by 2 bases; junction bases not matched to a gene: 9. Germline values: CDR1 MNHNS, CDR2 SASEGT. The length of the CDR3 is 17 residues. The CDR3 DNA sequence: TGTGCCAGCAGTGGGGACAGGGAAGTCGGGGGCAATCAGCCCCAGCATTTT. Translation: CASSGDREVGGNQPQHF.